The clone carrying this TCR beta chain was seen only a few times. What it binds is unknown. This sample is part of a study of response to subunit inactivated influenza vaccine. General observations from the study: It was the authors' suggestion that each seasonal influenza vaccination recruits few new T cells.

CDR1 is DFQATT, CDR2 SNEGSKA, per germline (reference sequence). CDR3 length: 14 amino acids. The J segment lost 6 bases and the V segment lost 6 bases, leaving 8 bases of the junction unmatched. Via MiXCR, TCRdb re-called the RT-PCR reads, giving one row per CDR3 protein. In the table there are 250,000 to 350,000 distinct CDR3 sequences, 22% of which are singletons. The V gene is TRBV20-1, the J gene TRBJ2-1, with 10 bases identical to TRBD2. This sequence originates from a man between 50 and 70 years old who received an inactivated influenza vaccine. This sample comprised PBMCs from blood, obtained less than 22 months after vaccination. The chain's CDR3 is CSAKRGGVRNEQFF. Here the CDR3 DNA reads TGCAGTGCCAAGCGGGGGGGCGTACGCAATGAGCAGTTCTTC.